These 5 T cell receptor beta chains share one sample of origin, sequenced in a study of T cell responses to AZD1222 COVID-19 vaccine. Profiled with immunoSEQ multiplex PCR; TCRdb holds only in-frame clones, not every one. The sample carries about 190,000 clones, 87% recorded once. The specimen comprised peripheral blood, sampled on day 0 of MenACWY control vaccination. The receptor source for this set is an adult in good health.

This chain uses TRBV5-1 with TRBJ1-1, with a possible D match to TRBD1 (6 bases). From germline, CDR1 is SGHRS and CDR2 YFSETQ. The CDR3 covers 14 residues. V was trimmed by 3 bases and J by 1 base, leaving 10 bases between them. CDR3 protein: CASSWGPQNTEAFF. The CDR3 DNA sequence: TGCGCCAGCAGCTGGGGGCCCCAGAACACTGAAGCTTTCTTT.

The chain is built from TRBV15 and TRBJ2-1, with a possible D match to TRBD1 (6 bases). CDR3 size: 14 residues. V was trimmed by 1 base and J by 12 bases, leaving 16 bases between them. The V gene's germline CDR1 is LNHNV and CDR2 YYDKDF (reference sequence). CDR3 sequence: CATSRAPGAEGQFF. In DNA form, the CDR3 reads TGTGCCACCAGCAGAGCCCCAGGGGCCGAGGGGCAGTTCTTC. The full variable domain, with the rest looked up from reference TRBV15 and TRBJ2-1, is DAMVIQNPRYQVTQFGKPVTLSCSQTLNHNVMYWYQQKSSQAPKLLFHYYDKDFNNEADTPDNFQSRRPNTSFCFLDIRSPGLGDTAMYLCATSRAPGAEGQFFGPGTRLTVL.

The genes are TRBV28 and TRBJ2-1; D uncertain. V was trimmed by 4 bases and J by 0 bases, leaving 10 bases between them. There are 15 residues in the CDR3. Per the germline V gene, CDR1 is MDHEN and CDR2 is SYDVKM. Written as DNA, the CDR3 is TGTGCCAGCAGTTCGCGAGATAGCTCCTACAATGAGCAGTTCTTC. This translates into CASSSRDSSYNEQFF.

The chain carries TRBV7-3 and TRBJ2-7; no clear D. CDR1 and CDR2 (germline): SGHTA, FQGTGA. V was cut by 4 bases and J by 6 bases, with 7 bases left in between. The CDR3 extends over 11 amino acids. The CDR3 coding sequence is TGTGCCAGCAGCTCGGATGGCGAGCAGTACTTC. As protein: CASSSDGEQYF.

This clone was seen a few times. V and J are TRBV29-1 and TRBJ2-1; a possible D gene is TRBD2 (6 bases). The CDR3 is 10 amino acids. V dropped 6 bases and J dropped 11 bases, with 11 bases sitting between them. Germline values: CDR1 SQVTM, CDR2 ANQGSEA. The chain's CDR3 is CSVDGGKQFF. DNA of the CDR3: TGCAGCGTCGACGGAGGGAAGCAGTTCTTC.